These 21 T cell receptor beta chains originate from one sample sequenced in a study of blood T cell repertoires in COVID-19. Libraries were prepared by immunoSEQ multiplex PCR; TCRdb keeps only in-frame clonotypes and omits some of them. The sample lists roughly 220,000 clones; about 85% were seen once. Input material: peripheral blood. All receptors derive from a man aged 30 to 39 with active or convalescent COVID-19.

The V gene is TRBV7-9, the J gene TRBJ1-4, with 8 bases lining up with TRBD1. This CDR3 is 15 amino acids long. With 6 bases clipped from V and 8 bases from J, the junction kept 11 bases outside the gene matches. Germline V CDR1 and CDR2: SEHNR, FQNEAQ (reference sequence). As DNA, the CDR3 is TGTGCCAGCAGTCCCCCAGGGGGCGCGGACGAAAAACTGTTTTTT. Its translation is CASSPPGGADEKLFF.

The chain links TRBV28 to TRBJ1-5; no firm D call. Germline CDR1 reads MDHEN; CDR2 reads SYDVKM. There are 13 residues in the CDR3. V gave up 1 base and J gave up 5 bases, with 6 bases separating them. DNA of the CDR3: TGTGCCAGCAGTTTATACAGCTATCAGCCCCAGCATTTT. It yields the protein CASSLYSYQPQHF.

The chain joins TRBV3-1 (or the pseudogene TRBV3-2) to TRBJ2-7; TRBD1 matches 9 bases. Germline V lookup: CDR1 LGHDT, CDR2 YNNKEL (reference sequence). This CDR3 is 13 amino acids long. V trimming: 3 bases; J trimming: 8 bases; junction bases outside the gene matches: 5. CDR3 region: CASSQVQGAQQYF. The CDR3 DNA reads TGTGCCAGCAGCCAGGTACAGGGGGCCCAGCAGTACTTC.

The J gene is TRBJ2-3, the V gene TRBV2; 10 bases match TRBD1. Losses at the gene ends were 4 bases for V and 0 bases for J; bases not matched to a gene: 7. The germline V gene encodes CDR1 SNHLY and CDR2 FYNNEI. This CDR3 has 17 residues. CDR3 DNA sequence: TGTGCCAGCAGTGCGGGACAGGGGTTCCCTAGCACAGATACGCAGTATTTT. Translation: CASSAGQGFPSTDTQYF.

The CDR3 region is CASSQGQDATEAFF. In nucleotides, the CDR3 is TGCGCCAGCAGCCAAGGACAGGACGCTACTGAAGCTTTCTTT. The V call is TRBV4-3, the J call TRBJ1-1; D perhaps matches TRBD1 (6 bases). This CDR3 is 14 amino acids long. V gave up 1 base and J gave up 5 bases, with 11 bases separating them. Germline V gene data show CDR1 as LGHNA and CDR2 as YSLEER.

This sequence joins TRBV30 and TRBJ2-7; D may be TRBD1 (6 bases). The germline V gene encodes CDR1 GTSNPN and CDR2 SVGIG (reference sequence). V dropped 7 bases and J dropped 4 bases, with 20 bases sitting between them. The CDR3 totals 14 residues. CDR3 in DNA: TGTGCCTCCCTCCCCCGGAACAGGGTTTACGAGCAGTACTTC. The encoded protein is CASLPRNRVYEQYF.

The V call is TRBV7-2, the J call TRBJ2-3; 9 bases agree with TRBD2. From germline, CDR1 is SGHTA and CDR2 FQGNSA. With V trimmed by 5 bases and J by 8 bases, 8 bases remained unmatched. The CDR3 is 14 amino acids. CDR3 region: CASSPSGGPGTQYF. The DNA for the CDR3 is TGTGCCAGCAGCCCGAGCGGGGGGCCTGGTACGCAGTATTTT.

The chain uses TRBV9 and TRBJ2-7; D may be TRBD2 (6 bases). This CDR3 spans 13 amino acids. The V end lost 3 bases, the J end lost 3 bases, and 10 bases lay between the germline ends. Germline V gives CDR1 SGDLS, CDR2 YYNGEE. In DNA form, the CDR3 reads TGTGCCAGCAGCGCAGGAGGGCACTACGAGCAGTACTTC. Translated: CASSAGGHYEQYF.

The chain uses TRBV3-1 (or the pseudogene TRBV3-2) and TRBJ1-1; D is possibly TRBD1 (5 bases). Between the trimmed V and J ends, which lost 6 bases and 4 bases, there was a span of 18 bases. The CDR3 extends over 15 amino acids. The germline V gene has CDR1 LGHDT and CDR2 YNNKEL (reference sequence). In DNA, the CDR3 is TGTGCCAGCAGGCCAGCGTGGGCGGGGGGCACTGAAGCTTTCTTT. Amino acids: CASRPAWAGGTEAFF.

The chain combines TRBV4-2 with TRBJ1-6; no firm D call. V was clipped by 5 bases and J by 8 bases, with 10 bases between them. This CDR3 contains 13 residues. Germline V gene data show CDR1 as LGHNA and CDR2 as YNFKEQ. This chain's CDR3 is CASSSRSDSPLHF. CDR3 sequence (DNA): TGTGCCAGCAGCTCACGGTCCGATTCACCCCTCCACTTT.

This chain joins TRBV11-2 and TRBJ2-7; unclear D gene. The CDR3 contains 13 residues. V lost 5 bases and J lost 3, with 11 bases in between. Looked up from germline, CDR1 is SGHAT and CDR2 is FQNNGV. The CDR3 DNA is TGTGCCAGCAGCCAGTCAGGAAGCTACGAGCAGTACTTC. This codes for CASSQSGSYEQYF.

The CDR3 sequence is CASSKLGGGWYNEQFF. The CDR3 coding sequence is TGTGCCAGCAGCAAATTGGGGGGTGGGTGGTACAATGAGCAGTTCTTC. The genes are TRBV21-1 and TRBJ2-1; TRBD2 is taken as the D call from the table, unchecked against the DNA. TRBV21-1 is designated a pseudogene. There are 16 residues in the CDR3.

There are a few counts of this clone. This chain's CDR3 is CAILTEMGTEAFF. The CDR3 DNA sequence: TGCGCCATCCTGACAGAGATGGGGACTGAAGCTTTCTTT. The genes are TRBV10-1 and TRBJ1-1, with D possibly matching TRBD1 (5 bases). Germline CDR1 and CDR2: WNHNN and SYGVQD (reference sequence). This CDR3 region has 13 residues. The V and J ends lost 10 bases and 5 bases respectively, with 17 bases between them.

The V and J genes are TRBV27 and TRBJ1-1; TRBD1 might be the D (5 bases). Germline-derived CDR1 and CDR2 are MNHEY and SMNVEV (reference sequence). V lost 6 bases, J lost 11 bases, and 19 bases lay in between. This CDR3 has 13 residues. CDR3 DNA sequence: TGTGCCAGCAGGCAGTCCGGGACTGGGGGTGCTTTCTTT. Amino acids: CASRQSGTGGAFF.

This chain uses TRBV4-2 with TRBJ1-1, with D perhaps TRBD1 (6 bases). With 1 base removed from V and 1 base from J, the gap between germline ends came to 10 bases. This CDR3 comprises 15 residues. Germline V gene lookup returns CDR1 LGHNA and CDR2 YNFKEQ. The CDR3 bases are TGTGCCAGCAGCCAAGGCCCCAGGGGGAACACTGAAGCTTTCTTT. This codes for CASSQGPRGNTEAFF.

This clone was seen a handful of times. This chain joins TRBV5-7 and TRBJ1-2; a weak D match, TRBD1 (5 bases). TRBV5-7 is an ORF; its function is uncertain. V was shortened by 7 bases and J by 3 bases, with 13 bases between the two germline ends. This CDR3 spans 13 amino acids. The CDR3 region has the DNA TGTGCCAGCCGTAGGACACTTCACTATGGCTACACCTTC. It translates to CASRRTLHYGYTF.

The gene calls are TRBV30 and TRBJ1-4; D is perhaps TRBD1 (5 bases). The V gene lost 4 bases and the J gene lost 3 bases, with 15 bases spanning the gap. This CDR3 has 15 amino acids. CDR1 and CDR2 (germline): GTSNPN, SVGIG (reference sequence). The CDR3 DNA is TGTGCCTGGACGCCAGGGAATATGGCTAATGAAAAACTGTTTTTT. Its translation is CAWTPGNMANEKLFF.

Regarding this clone: One end of the junction varies from germline; a read error may be responsible. CDR3 nucleotide sequence: TGTGCCACCCGGACAGGGAACTCCCACGAGCAGTACTTC. Encoded protein: CATRTGNSHEQYF. The V and J genes are TRBV6-4 and TRBJ2-7; 8 positions agree with TRBD1. CDR1 is MRHNA, CDR2 SNTAGT, per germline. The CDR3 is made up of 13 amino acids.

V usage is TRBV3-1 (or the pseudogene TRBV3-2) and J usage is TRBJ2-1, with 8 bases fitting TRBD2. Trimming cost V 4 bases and J 8 bases; bases outside gene matches: 10. The CDR3 consists of 15 residues. Germline V gene lookup returns CDR1 LGHDT and CDR2 YNNKEL (reference sequence). CDR3 protein: CASSPRAGVRDEQFF. In DNA, the CDR3 is TGTGCCAGCAGCCCCCGAGCGGGAGTAAGGGATGAGCAGTTCTTC.

This clone was recorded a few times. The V and J genes are TRBV5-6 and TRBJ2-5, with TRBD2 matching 10 bases. CDR3 length equals 16 residues. The junction had 6 bases not matched to a gene; V was cut back by 2 bases and J by 2 bases. Germline V gives CDR1 SGHDT, CDR2 YYEEEE. Here the CDR3 DNA reads TGTGCCAGCAGCTTAGGGCTAGCGGGAGTTCAAGAGACCCAGTACTTC. The encoded protein is CASSLGLAGVQETQYF.

V usage is TRBV9 and J usage is TRBJ2-1; 11 bases fit TRBD2. Unmatched junction bases numbered 7, after V lost 0 bases and J lost 8 bases. The CDR3 covers 16 residues. Germline V gives CDR1 SGDLS, CDR2 YYNGEE. The CDR3 is CASSVVTSGTADEQFF. The DNA for the CDR3 is TGTGCCAGCAGCGTAGTGACTAGCGGGACGGCGGATGAGCAGTTCTTC.